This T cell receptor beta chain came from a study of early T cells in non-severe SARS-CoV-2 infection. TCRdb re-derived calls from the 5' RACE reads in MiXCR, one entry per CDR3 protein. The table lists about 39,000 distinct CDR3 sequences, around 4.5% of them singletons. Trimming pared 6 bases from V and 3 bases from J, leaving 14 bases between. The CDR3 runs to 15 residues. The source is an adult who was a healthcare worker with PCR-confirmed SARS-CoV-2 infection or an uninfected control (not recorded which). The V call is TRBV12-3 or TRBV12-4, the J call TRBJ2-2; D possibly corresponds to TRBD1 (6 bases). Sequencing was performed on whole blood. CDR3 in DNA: TGTGCCAGCAGCCCGGGACAAGCATACACCGGGGAGCTGTTTTTT. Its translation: CASSPGQAYTGELFF.